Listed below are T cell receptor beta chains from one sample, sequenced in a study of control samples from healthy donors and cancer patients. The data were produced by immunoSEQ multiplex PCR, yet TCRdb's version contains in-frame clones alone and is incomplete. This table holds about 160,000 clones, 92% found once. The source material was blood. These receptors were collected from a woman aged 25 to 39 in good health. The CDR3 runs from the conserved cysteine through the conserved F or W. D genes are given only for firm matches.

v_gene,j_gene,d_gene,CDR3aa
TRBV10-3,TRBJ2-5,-,CAIKQEETQYF
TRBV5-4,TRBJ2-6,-,CASSLGLARGGANVLTF
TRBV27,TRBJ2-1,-,CASSSIFPGGGHNEQFF
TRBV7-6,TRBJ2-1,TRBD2,CASSPTTSGALGEQFF
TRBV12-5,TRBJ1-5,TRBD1,CASGSSTGVAQPQHF
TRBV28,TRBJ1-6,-,CASHSTAGSLHF
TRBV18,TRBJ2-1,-,CASSPFPGKGEQFF
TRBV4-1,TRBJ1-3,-,CASSPTGLSGNTIYF
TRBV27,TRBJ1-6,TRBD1,CASSYRGPNYNSPLHF
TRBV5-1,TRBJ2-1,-,CATPEDGGTVAFF